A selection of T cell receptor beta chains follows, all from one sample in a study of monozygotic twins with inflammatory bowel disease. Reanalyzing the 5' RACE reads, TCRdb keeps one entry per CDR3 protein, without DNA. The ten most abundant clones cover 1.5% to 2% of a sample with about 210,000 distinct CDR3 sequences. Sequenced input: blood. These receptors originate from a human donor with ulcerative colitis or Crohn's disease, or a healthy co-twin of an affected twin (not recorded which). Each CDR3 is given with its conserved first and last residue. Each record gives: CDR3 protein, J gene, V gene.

CASSQHRNTEAFF | TRBJ1-1 | TRBV7-3
CASSSAGNLADTQYF | TRBJ2-3 | TRBV7-2
CATSRGAGGSTDTQYF | TRBJ2-3 | TRBV15
CASSIDRATEAFF | TRBJ1-1 | TRBV7-9
CASRRTSGTFGYEQYF | TRBJ2-7 | TRBV27
CASSLGRGGETQYF | TRBJ2-5 | TRBV12-3/TRBV12-4
CASSFDSSFYTF | TRBJ1-2 | TRBV5-1
CASKEAPNTGELFF | TRBJ2-2 | TRBV2
CASSFVSQPTYEQYF | TRBJ2-7 | TRBV5-1
CASRVDRSSYNEQFF | TRBJ2-1 | TRBV19
CASTLPGNYGYTF | TRBJ1-2 | TRBV5-5
CASRTGGVNEQYF | TRBJ2-7 | TRBV27
CASSQPGQGEETQYF | TRBJ2-5 | TRBV4-1
CSAGDSGLNTEAFF | TRBJ1-1 | TRBV29-1
CASSPKPRGKTYEQYF | TRBJ2-7 | TRBV5-1
CASSPRVMNTEAFF | TRBJ1-1 | TRBV4-2
CASSYRQAFYEQYF | TRBJ2-7 | TRBV6-6
CSASLGAGQETQYF | TRBJ2-5 | TRBV20-1
CASRTQPGLPGELFF | TRBJ2-2 | TRBV12-3/TRBV12-4
CSARNSNTEAFF | TRBJ1-1 | TRBV20-1
CASSSPSGEDTEAFF | TRBJ1-1 | TRBV5-1
CASSWPEDGVAFETEAFF | TRBJ1-1 | TRBV11-2
CASSPDNSPLHF | TRBJ1-6 | TRBV18
CASSLEVRLLDEQYF | TRBJ2-7 | TRBV11-2
CAISEAQGAPYEQYF | TRBJ2-7 | TRBV10-3
CASSYVVRRELFF | TRBJ2-2 | TRBV6-5
CASSWGARTGELFF | TRBJ2-2 | TRBV5-1
CASSLETVNTEAFF | TRBJ1-1 | TRBV12-3/TRBV12-4
CSAGQGVQQETQYF | TRBJ2-5 | TRBV20-1
CASSLSTITDTQYF | TRBJ2-3 | TRBV27
CASSPRGGYQETQYF | TRBJ2-5 | TRBV5-4
CASSPTRQTNYGYTF | TRBJ1-2 | TRBV5-1
CSAPTSGTRGVGEQYF | TRBJ2-7 | TRBV20-1
CASSSRTSGRANHEQYF | TRBJ2-7 | TRBV11-2
CSARNLGQAEETQYF | TRBJ2-5 | TRBV20-1
CASSGGMDGYTF | TRBJ1-2 | TRBV12-3/TRBV12-4
CASSLAGDRQETQYF | TRBJ2-5 | TRBV7-8
CASSGLAGVYEQYF | TRBJ2-7 | TRBV25-1
CASSQGDTSLDYGYTF | TRBJ1-2 | TRBV4-2
CASSLPSTSGNTIYF | TRBJ1-3 | TRBV5-1
CASSLTGGPYSYNEQFF | TRBJ2-1 | TRBV5-5
CASSIRGPTNEKLFF | TRBJ1-4 | TRBV19
CASSLASSVAGAGYEQYF | TRBJ2-7 | TRBV5-1
CSASRLITQETQYF | TRBJ2-5 | TRBV20-1
CASSSIRGSEQYF | TRBJ2-7 | TRBV3-1
CASSSQSPTDTQYF | TRBJ2-3 | TRBV5-1
CATSRTSVGRSSYNSPLHF | TRBJ1-6 | TRBV15
CASSPRDEQYF | TRBJ2-7 | TRBV18
CASSSQQGGETEAFF | TRBJ1-1 | TRBV5-1
CASSPNSPGAGFYGYTF | TRBJ1-2 | TRBV5-1
CASSYRWGDEQYF | TRBJ2-7 | TRBV6-5
CASSYSGGRTEAFF | TRBJ1-1 | TRBV6-5